This is a list of T cell receptor beta chains from one sample in a study of blood T cell repertoires in COVID-19. TCRdb's table, derived via immunoSEQ multiplex PCR, lists solely in-frame clones and lacks some. The sample has about 58,000 clones, around nine tenths seen once. The specimen sequenced was peripheral blood. The receptors were gathered from a woman in her forties or fifties with active or convalescent COVID-19. CDR3s include the opening cysteine and the closing phenylalanine or tryptophan. The order of the fields is V gene, J gene, D gene, clone size, CDR3 protein, CDR3 DNA. The D gene is left open where the match is weak. The listing skips clone size in some rows; elsewhere it reads once, few, many or a size class.

v_call: TRBV14; j_call: TRBJ1-2; d_call: TRBD1; clone_size: -; cdr3_aa: CASSHHRDRGQGYGYTF; cdr3_nt: TGTGCCAGCAGCCATCACCGGGACAGGGGGCAGGGCTATGGCTACACCTTC
v_call: TRBV19; j_call: TRBJ2-1; d_call: TRBD2; clone_size: -; cdr3_aa: CASRSSGSAYNEQFF; cdr3_nt: TGTGCCAGTAGAAGTAGCGGGAGTGCCTACAATGAGCAGTTCTTC
v_call: TRBV11-2; j_call: TRBJ2-7; d_call: -; clone_size: -; cdr3_aa: CASSSGASEQYF; cdr3_nt: TGTGCCAGCAGCTCAGGGGCGAGCGAGCAGTACTTC
v_call: TRBV30; j_call: TRBJ2-7; d_call: -; clone_size: -; cdr3_aa: CAWSGAGLATYEQYF; cdr3_nt: TGTGCCTGGAGTGGGGCAGGCTTGGCCACCTACGAGCAGTACTTC
v_call: TRBV4-1; j_call: TRBJ1-2; d_call: -; clone_size: -; cdr3_aa: CASSPSGVRAEPYGYTF; cdr3_nt: TGCGCCAGCAGCCCGAGCGGGGTACGGGCCGAACCCTATGGCTACACCTTC
v_call: TRBV19; j_call: TRBJ2-1; d_call: TRBD2; clone_size: once; cdr3_aa: CASSSYGGTYNEQFF; cdr3_nt: TGTGCCAGTAGCTCTTACGGGGGGACCTACAATGAGCAGTTCTTC
v_call: TRBV7-9; j_call: TRBJ2-7; d_call: TRBD2; clone_size: -; cdr3_aa: CASSLSWEREKYEQYF; cdr3_nt: TGTGCCAGCAGCTTATCCTGGGAGCGGGAGAAATACGAGCAGTACTTC
v_call: TRBV13; j_call: TRBJ2-7; d_call: -; clone_size: -; cdr3_aa: CASGTRTAYEQYF; cdr3_nt: TGTGCCAGTGGAACCAGGACAGCCTACGAGCAGTACTTC
v_call: TRBV20-1; j_call: TRBJ1-2; d_call: -; clone_size: -; cdr3_aa: CSASVTGTYGYTF; cdr3_nt: TGCAGTGCTAGTGTCACAGGAACCTATGGCTACACCTTC
v_call: TRBV4-1; j_call: TRBJ1-6; d_call: TRBD1; clone_size: -; cdr3_aa: CASSRIGGGTGYSPLHF; cdr3_nt: TGCGCCAGCAGCCGGATCGGGGGAGGGACAGGGTACTCACCCCTCCACTTT
v_call: TRBV29-1; j_call: TRBJ2-5; d_call: -; clone_size: -; cdr3_aa: CSVEDSRGYETQYF; cdr3_nt: TGCAGCGTTGAAGATTCCAGGGGTTATGAGACCCAGTACTTC
v_call: TRBV29-1; j_call: TRBJ2-1; d_call: -; clone_size: once; cdr3_aa: CSVGTPYNEQFF; cdr3_nt: TGCAGCGTTGGGACACCTTACAATGAGCAGTTCTTC
v_call: TRBV7-8; j_call: TRBJ1-3; d_call: TRBD1; clone_size: -; cdr3_aa: CASSSGTGRGNTIYF; cdr3_nt: TGTGCCAGCAGCTCTGGGACAGGGCGGGGTAACACCATATATTTT
v_call: TRBV27; j_call: TRBJ2-2; d_call: -; clone_size: -; cdr3_aa: CASSLSPGVGTGELFF; cdr3_nt: TGTGCCAGCAGTTTATCACCGGGGGTAGGCACCGGGGAGCTGTTTTTT
v_call: TRBV4-1; j_call: TRBJ2-1; d_call: -; clone_size: -; cdr3_aa: CASSPTINNEQFF; cdr3_nt: TGCGCCAGCAGCCCGACAATAAACAATGAGCAGTTCTTC
v_call: TRBV7-7; j_call: TRBJ2-5; d_call: -; clone_size: -; cdr3_aa: CASSLGTGTSQETQYF; cdr3_nt: TGTGCTAGCAGCTTAGGAACCGGGACATCTCAAGAGACCCAGTACTTC
v_call: TRBV3-1/TRBV3-2; j_call: TRBJ1-1; d_call: -; clone_size: -; cdr3_aa: CASSQATGRNTEAFF; cdr3_nt: TGTGCCAGCAGCCAAGCAACGGGGAGGAACACTGAAGCTTTCTTT
v_call: TRBV11-3; j_call: TRBJ2-1; d_call: TRBD2; clone_size: -; cdr3_aa: CASSLGGLAYNEQFF; cdr3_nt: TGTGCCAGCAGCTTAGGGGGACTAGCGTACAATGAGCAGTTCTTC
v_call: TRBV19; j_call: TRBJ1-1; d_call: -; clone_size: -; cdr3_aa: CASSLWQPGNTEAFF; cdr3_nt: TGTGCCAGTAGTCTATGGCAGCCAGGGAACACTGAAGCTTTCTTT
v_call: TRBV7-9; j_call: TRBJ1-4; d_call: -; clone_size: -; cdr3_aa: CASSLATGPNEKLFF; cdr3_nt: TGTGCCAGCAGCTTAGCGACAGGACCTAATGAAAAACTGTTTTTT
v_call: TRBV5-6; j_call: TRBJ2-5; d_call: -; clone_size: -; cdr3_aa: CASSLASGIETQYF; cdr3_nt: TGTGCCAGCAGCTTGGCCTCGGGGATCGAGACCCAGTACTTC
v_call: TRBV12-3/TRBV12-4; j_call: TRBJ1-1; d_call: TRBD1; clone_size: once; cdr3_aa: CASRRTGDTEAFF; cdr3_nt: TGTGCCAGCAGACGGACAGGGGACACTGAAGCTTTCTTT
v_call: TRBV19; j_call: TRBJ1-1; d_call: -; clone_size: -; cdr3_aa: CASSFTGNTEAFF; cdr3_nt: TGTGCCAGTAGTTTTACGGGGAACACTGAAGCTTTCTTT
v_call: TRBV19; j_call: TRBJ2-1; d_call: TRBD2; clone_size: -; cdr3_aa: CASSIVRFLGTSNEQFF; cdr3_nt: TGTGCCAGTAGTATAGTGAGATTCTTGGGGACTAGCAATGAGCAGTTCTTC
v_call: TRBV19; j_call: TRBJ2-2; d_call: -; clone_size: -; cdr3_aa: CASSMTVTTGELFF; cdr3_nt: TGTGCCAGTAGTATGACAGTTACAACCGGGGAGCTGTTTTTT
v_call: TRBV3-1/TRBV3-2; j_call: TRBJ2-6; d_call: -; clone_size: -; cdr3_aa: CASSHGTLGAVGANVLTF; cdr3_nt: TGTGCCAGCAGCCATGGGACGCTGGGGGCTGTTGGGGCCAACGTCCTGACTTTC
v_call: TRBV7-9; j_call: TRBJ2-2; d_call: -; clone_size: -; cdr3_aa: CASSLLVAGELFF; cdr3_nt: TGTGCCAGCAGCTTACTCGTCGCCGGGGAGCTGTTTTTT
v_call: TRBV9; j_call: TRBJ1-1; d_call: TRBD1; clone_size: -; cdr3_aa: CASSVVTGLNTEAFF; cdr3_nt: TGTGCCAGCAGCGTAGTGACAGGGTTGAACACTGAAGCTTTCTTT
v_call: TRBV13; j_call: TRBJ2-5; d_call: TRBD2; clone_size: -; cdr3_aa: CASSFLGRGRAIETQYF; cdr3_nt: TGTGCCAGCAGCTTCTTGGGCCGCGGGAGGGCCATAGAGACCCAGTACTTC
v_call: TRBV29-1; j_call: TRBJ2-7; d_call: TRBD2; clone_size: -; cdr3_aa: CSVTSGVSYEQYF; cdr3_nt: TGCAGCGTGACTAGCGGGGTATCCTACGAGCAGTACTTC
v_call: TRBV19; j_call: TRBJ2-1; d_call: -; clone_size: -; cdr3_aa: CASSKAESSYNEQFF; cdr3_nt: TGTGCCAGTAGTAAAGCTGAAAGCTCCTACAATGAGCAGTTCTTC
v_call: TRBV10-2; j_call: TRBJ2-2; d_call: -; clone_size: -; cdr3_aa: CASSGSLGARGELFF; cdr3_nt: TGCGCCAGCAGTGGGTCCCTGGGGGCTCGTGGGGAGCTGTTTTTT
v_call: TRBV5-4; j_call: TRBJ1-4; d_call: -; clone_size: -; cdr3_aa: CASSVQGNEKLFF; cdr3_nt: TGTGCCAGCAGCGTACAGGGAAATGAAAAACTGTTTTTT
v_call: TRBV12-3/TRBV12-4; j_call: TRBJ1-1; d_call: -; clone_size: -; cdr3_aa: CASSLLGRAFF; cdr3_nt: TGTGCCAGCAGTTTGCTAGGGAGAGCTTTCTTT
v_call: TRBV13; j_call: TRBJ1-1; d_call: TRBD1; clone_size: -; cdr3_aa: CASSLASGTGSSAAFF; cdr3_nt: TGTGCCAGCAGCTTAGCCTCCGGGACAGGGTCCTCTGCGGCTTTCTTT
v_call: TRBV9; j_call: TRBJ2-7; d_call: -; clone_size: -; cdr3_aa: CASSGIPGVNEQYF; cdr3_nt: TGTGCCAGCAGCGGAATCCCGGGAGTAAACGAGCAGTACTTC
v_call: TRBV9; j_call: TRBJ1-5; d_call: -; clone_size: -; cdr3_aa: CASSVGGRSNQPQHF; cdr3_nt: TGTGCCAGCAGCGTAGGTGGGAGAAGCAATCAGCCCCAGCATTTT
v_call: TRBV10-3; j_call: TRBJ1-1; d_call: -; clone_size: -; cdr3_aa: CAISERGGMNTEAFF; cdr3_nt: TGTGCCATCAGTGAAAGGGGAGGCATGAACACTGAAGCTTTCTTT
v_call: TRBV20-1; j_call: TRBJ2-5; d_call: -; clone_size: -; cdr3_aa: CSAGTFGTQYF; cdr3_nt: TGCAGTGCTGGGACTTTCGGGACCCAGTACTTC
v_call: TRBV18; j_call: TRBJ1-2; d_call: TRBD1; clone_size: -; cdr3_aa: CASSPRTGEDGYTF; cdr3_nt: TGTGCCAGCTCACCGCGGACAGGGGAGGATGGCTACACCTTC
v_call: TRBV11-2; j_call: TRBJ2-1; d_call: -; clone_size: once; cdr3_aa: CASSLRYDNEQFF; cdr3_nt: TGTGCCAGCAGCTTACGGTACGACAATGAGCAGTTCTTC
v_call: TRBV29-1; j_call: TRBJ1-1; d_call: TRBD1; clone_size: -; cdr3_aa: CSVVVQGAGTEAFF; cdr3_nt: TGCAGCGTTGTAGTCCAGGGGGCGGGAACTGAAGCTTTCTTT
v_call: TRBV19; j_call: TRBJ1-4; d_call: -; clone_size: -; cdr3_aa: CASRRNAANEKLFF; cdr3_nt: TGTGCCAGTAGGAGGAACGCAGCTAATGAAAAACTGTTTTTT
v_call: TRBV4-2; j_call: TRBJ2-3; d_call: TRBD2; clone_size: -; cdr3_aa: CASSSKFYEGLAGNTDTQYF; cdr3_nt: TGTGCCAGCAGCTCCAAGTTCTACGAGGGACTAGCGGGAAACACAGATACGCAGTATTTT
v_call: TRBV5-4; j_call: TRBJ1-1; d_call: TRBD1; clone_size: -; cdr3_aa: CASSYNQGAEVVLAAFF; cdr3_nt: TGTGCCAGCAGCTACAATCAGGGGGCCGAGGTGGTTTTGGCAGCTTTCTTT
v_call: TRBV7-8; j_call: TRBJ1-6; d_call: -; clone_size: few; cdr3_aa: CASSLLNSPLHF; cdr3_nt: TGTGCCAGCAGCTTATTAAATTCACCCCTCCACTTT
v_call: TRBV9; j_call: TRBJ2-7; d_call: TRBD2; clone_size: -; cdr3_aa: CASSVDRAAGDEQYF; cdr3_nt: TGTGCCAGCAGCGTAGATCGGGCGGCGGGGGACGAGCAGTACTTC
v_call: TRBV12-5; j_call: TRBJ1-2; d_call: -; clone_size: -; cdr3_aa: CASGFSGGYTF; cdr3_nt: TGTGCTAGTGGTTTCTCGGGGGGCTACACCTTC
v_call: TRBV28; j_call: TRBJ1-6; d_call: TRBD1; clone_size: -; cdr3_aa: CASSPTGGSPGNSPLHF; cdr3_nt: TGTGCCAGCAGTCCGACAGGGGGCTCCCCTGGAAATTCACCCCTCCACTTT
v_call: TRBV3-1/TRBV3-2; j_call: TRBJ2-1; d_call: TRBD2; clone_size: -; cdr3_aa: CASSPIKPGLADEQFF; cdr3_nt: TGTGCCAGCAGCCCGATCAAACCGGGACTAGCGGATGAGCAGTTCTTC
v_call: TRBV5-5; j_call: TRBJ2-5; d_call: TRBD2; clone_size: -; cdr3_aa: CASSLETSETRGGTQYF; cdr3_nt: TGTGCCAGCAGCTTGGAGACTAGCGAAACAAGAGGAGGGACCCAGTACTTC
v_call: TRBV15; j_call: TRBJ2-1; d_call: -; clone_size: -; cdr3_aa: CATSSPAWGGFYNEQFF; cdr3_nt: TGTGCCACCAGCAGCCCAGCGTGGGGGGGCTTCTACAATGAGCAGTTCTTC
v_call: TRBV19; j_call: TRBJ2-3; d_call: TRBD2; clone_size: -; cdr3_aa: CASRLAASTDTQYF; cdr3_nt: TGTGCCAGTAGGCTAGCGGCTAGCACAGATACGCAGTATTTT
v_call: TRBV7-7; j_call: TRBJ2-5; d_call: -; clone_size: -; cdr3_aa: CASSSSGQFQETQYF; cdr3_nt: TGTGCTAGCAGCTCAAGCGGACAGTTCCAAGAGACCCAGTACTTC
v_call: TRBV2; j_call: TRBJ1-6; d_call: -; clone_size: -; cdr3_aa: CASTGTYNSPLHF; cdr3_nt: TGTGCCAGCACAGGGACCTATAATTCACCCCTCCACTTT
v_call: TRBV29-1; j_call: TRBJ2-5; d_call: TRBD1; clone_size: once; cdr3_aa: CSVGDRDRGEETQYF; cdr3_nt: TGCAGCGTGGGCGACCGGGACAGGGGAGAAGAGACCCAGTACTTC
v_call: TRBV2; j_call: TRBJ2-1; d_call: TRBD2; clone_size: few; cdr3_aa: CASPRTSENEQFF; cdr3_nt: TGTGCCAGCCCTCGGACTAGCGAGAATGAGCAGTTCTTC
v_call: TRBV6-2/TRBV6-3; j_call: TRBJ2-7; d_call: TRBD1; clone_size: -; cdr3_aa: CASSPGTGAIEQYF; cdr3_nt: TGTGCCAGCAGCCCCGGGACAGGGGCTATCGAGCAGTACTTC
v_call: TRBV11-2; j_call: TRBJ2-5; d_call: -; clone_size: -; cdr3_aa: CASSPDSDWQETQYF; cdr3_nt: TGTGCCAGCAGCCCAGACTCTGACTGGCAAGAGACCCAGTACTTC